A single sample is the source of the 13 T cell receptor beta chains below, sequenced in a study of shared clonotypes between healthy human individuals. The data were produced by immunoSEQ multiplex PCR, yet TCRdb's version contains in-frame clones alone and is incomplete. Here the sample spans about 660,000 clones, 74% being singletons. Specimen: memory CD4+ T cells sorted from blood. The subset was: CD45RA-negative fraction. Every receptor here comes from a woman in her 30s in good health.

The rearrangement joins TRBV5-5 to TRBJ1-4; D gene unclear. This CDR3 has 17 residues. The V end lost 4 bases, the J end lost 3 bases, and 19 bases lay between the germline ends. Germline assignment: CDR1 SGHKS and CDR2 YYEKEE (reference sequence). For the CDR3, the DNA is TGTGCCAGCAGCCCCGGTAGAGGTACCCCAGCTAATGAAAAACTGTTTTTT. It codes for CASSPGRGTPANEKLFF.

This chain uses TRBV5-5 with TRBJ2-2; tentatively, D is TRBD1 (5 bases). V was trimmed by 1 base and J by 1 base, leaving 11 bases between them. Germline V gene lookup returns CDR1 SGHKS and CDR2 YYEKEE (reference sequence). The CDR3 runs 16 residues. The CDR3 protein is CASSLWQGRNTGELFF. CDR3 nucleotides: TGTGCCAGCAGCTTGTGGCAGGGCCGGAACACCGGGGAGCTGTTTTTT.

J is TRBJ2-5 and V is TRBV11-3, with D possibly TRBD1 on 6 matching bases. Germline-derived CDR1 and CDR2 are SGHNT and YENEEA. The length of the CDR3 is 16 residues. V lost 8 bases to trimming and J lost 1 base, with 20 bases between them. The CDR3 coding sequence is TGTGCCAGCCCTCCCCCTCAGGGGTCATCCCAAGAGACCCAGTACTTC. This translates into CASPPPQGSSQETQYF. Based on the CDR3 plus reference TRBV11-3 and TRBJ2-5, the full variable domain is EAGVVQSPRYKIIEKKQPVAFWCNPISGHNTLYWYLQNLGQGPELLIRYENEEAVDDSQLPKDRFSAERLKGVDSTLKIQPAELGDSAVYLCASPPPQGSSQETQYFGPGTRLLVL.

The chain links TRBV15 to TRBJ2-7; 10 nucleotides line up with TRBD2. This CDR3 is built from 16 residues. V dropped 1 base and J dropped 4; count of bases not matched to a gene: 7. The V gene's germline CDR1 is LNHNV and CDR2 YYDKDF (reference sequence). This CDR3 reads CATSRGTSGYDYEQYF. In nucleotides, the CDR3 is TGTGCCACCAGCAGAGGGACTAGCGGATATGATTACGAGCAGTACTTC.

About this clone: A far larger clone is only one base removed, so a read error is likely. This sample also contains other DNA sequences that code for the same CDR3. J is TRBJ2-2 and V is TRBV6-1; D not resolved. Germline CDR1 MNHNS, CDR2 SASEGT. This CDR3 is built from 14 residues. The DNA of the CDR3 is TGTGCCAGCAGTTCCCTCTCGAACACCGGAGAGCTGTTTTTT. It translates to CASSSLSNTGELFF.

This rearrangement joins TRBV5-1 to TRBJ2-7; no definite D call. This CDR3 has 14 amino acids. V lost 1 base and J 0 bases, leaving 8 bases between the germline ends. Germline V gene lookup returns CDR1 SGHRS and CDR2 YFSETQ. In nucleotides, the CDR3 is TGCGCCAGCAGCTTGTCTTTAGCCTCCTACGAGCAGTACTTC. Translated: CASSLSLASYEQYF.

The genes are TRBV28 and TRBJ1-5; 7 bases match TRBD1. CDR1 is MDHEN and CDR2 is SYDVKM in the germline V gene. J lost 6 bases, V lost 6 bases, and 11 bases had no gene match. This CDR3 region has 15 residues. CDR3 protein: CASRRGQIGSQPQHF. The CDR3 bases are TGTGCCAGCAGGCGGGGACAGATCGGGAGTCAGCCCCAGCATTTT. The whole variable domain, remainder taken from reference TRBV28 and TRBJ1-5, is DVKVTQSSRYLVKRTGEKVFLECVQDMDHENMFWYRQDPGLGLRLIYFSYDVKMKEKGDIPEGYSVSREKKERFSLILESASTNQTSMYLCASRRGQIGSQPQHFGDGTRLSIL.

The genes are TRBV5-4 and TRBJ1-3, with D unresolved. The CDR3 consists of 16 residues. V was trimmed by 3 bases and J by 4 bases, leaving 17 bases between them. The V gene's germline CDR1 is SGHNT and CDR2 YYREEE (reference sequence). The CDR3 bases are TGTGCCAGCAGCTCAACTCAGGTTACTACAGGAAACACCATATATTTT. Translation: CASSSTQVTTGNTIYF.

This clone has only a few counts. The CDR3 is CASSFWRGGSYEQYF. CDR3 nucleotides: TGTGCCAGCAGCTTTTGGCGGGGTGGTTCCTACGAGCAGTACTTC. J is TRBJ2-7 and V is TRBV5-5; D may be TRBD2 (6 bases). The CDR3 totals 15 residues. V was cut by 2 bases and J by 1 base, with 13 bases left in between. Germline CDR1 and CDR2: SGHKS and YYEKEE (reference sequence).

The rearrangement joins TRBV5-1 to TRBJ2-5; 8 nucleotides align to TRBD2. The CDR3 has 16 residues. J lost 4 bases, V lost 4 bases, and 12 bases had no gene match. Germline V gene sequence: CDR1 SGHRS, CDR2 YFSETQ. In DNA, the CDR3 is TGCGCCAGCAGCCCCGGGGGGGACCAGGGTTCAGAGACCCAGTACTTC. Translated, it gives CASSPGGDQGSETQYF.

The rearrangement links TRBV7-6 to TRBJ2-3, with TRBD2 identical over 12 bases. Germline V gene sequence: CDR1 SGHVS, CDR2 FNYEAQ. The CDR3 is 19 residues long. The V and J ends lost 1 base and 3 bases, in that order; junction bases with no gene match: 11. CDR3 sequence (DNA): TGTGCCAGCAGCTTAGAGATTCCTAGCGGGAGGGTGGAGACAGATACGCAGTATTTT. It codes for CASSLEIPSGRVETDTQYF.

This clone was counted many times. This chain uses TRBV21-1 with TRBJ1-1; the table's D call TRBD1 went unverified against the DNA. TRBV21-1 is termed a pseudogene. The CDR3 has 12 amino acids. The CDR3: CASSKGQGIAFF. DNA of the CDR3: TGTGCCAGCAGCAAGGGTCAGGGGATAGCTTTCTTT.

The chain recombines TRBV7-9 with TRBJ2-3; TRBD1 agrees at 8 bases. The germline V gene has CDR1 SEHNR and CDR2 FQNEAQ (reference sequence). The V gene end was trimmed by 5 bases and the J gene end by 2 bases; junction bases not matched to a gene: 3. The CDR3 totals 14 residues. The CDR3 reads CASSPTGDTDTQYF. The DNA for the CDR3 is TGTGCCAGCAGCCCGACAGGGGACACAGATACGCAGTATTTT.